This entry lists 29 T cell receptor beta chains sequenced from one sample in a study of blood T cell repertoires in COVID-19 (dated by TCRdb to 2018 to 2020). Library prep was done by the immunoSEQ multiplex PCR assay. TCRdb carries this immuneACCESS record with in-frame sequences only. Its versions omit some clonotypes, under half of them owing to an unresolved V gene in the studies checked, with the rest unexplained. The sample table contains approximately 21,000 clones; only one count was recorded for around 69% of them. The ten most abundant clones make up 20% of the sample. Sequencing input: peripheral blood. These receptors were taken from a human donor in a cohort sampled during active or convalescent COVID-19.

The chain carries TRBV18 and TRBJ2-1; D is uncertain. The CDR3 has 14 residues. The V and J ends lost 1 base and 10 bases respectively, with 14 bases between them. Looked up from germline, CDR1 is KGHSH and CDR2 is LQKENI. CDR3 coding DNA: TGTGCCAGCTCACCACTCGTCCCTCCTAGGGAGCAGTTCTTC. Amino acids: CASSPLVPPREQFF.

This clone is a singleton in its sample. The chain has TRBV9 and TRBJ1-5; D gene ambiguous. Germline V gene lookup returns CDR1 SGDLS and CDR2 YYNGEE. Trimming shortened V by 4 bases and J by 4 bases, and 15 bases separated the two germline ends. The CDR3 is made up of 15 amino acids. The DNA for the CDR3 is TGTGCCAGCAGCCCCGGGAGAATCGAAAATCAGCCCCAGCATTTT. Amino acids: CASSPGRIENQPQHF.

The V gene is TRBV28, the J gene TRBJ2-3, with 10 bases matching TRBD1. This CDR3 is built from 16 residues. The V gene end was trimmed by 5 bases and the J gene end by 5 bases; junction bases not matched to a gene: 10. The germline V gene encodes CDR1 MDHEN and CDR2 SYDVKM. CDR3 in amino acids: CASSRDRGGLGDTQYF. CDR3 coding DNA: TGTGCCAGCAGTCGGGACAGGGGAGGGTTGGGAGATACGCAGTATTTT. The full variable domain, in which reference TRBV28 and TRBJ2-3 provide the parts outside the CDR3, is DVKVTQSSRYLVKRTGEKVFLECVQDMDHENMFWYRQDPGLGLRLIYFSYDVKMKEKGDIPEGYSVSREKKERFSLILESASTNQTSMYLCASSRDRGGLGDTQYFGPGTRLTVL.

The chain couples TRBV24-1 to TRBJ2-5; weak D call: TRBD1 (5 bases). Trimming stripped 7 bases from V and 5 bases from J, with 13 bases between. Germline V gene data show CDR1 as KGHDR and CDR2 as SFDVKD. The CDR3 has 13 amino acids. CDR3 DNA: TGTGCCACCAGCGAATTTGGGGCCGAGACCCAGTACTTC. Protein: CATSEFGAETQYF.

This clone showed up just a few times. This chain joins TRBV18 and TRBJ1-2; a possible D gene is TRBD1 (5 bases). Trimming left V 2 bases short and J 7 bases short, with 5 bases between. This CDR3 comprises 11 residues. Germline CDR1 and CDR2: KGHSH and LQKENI. The CDR3 bases are TGTGCCAGCTCACCAGGGGCTGGCTACACCTTC. This codes for CASSPGAGYTF.

The table lists this clone with a few counts. The CDR3 sequence is CATSRDSDEQFF. The CDR3 nucleotides read TGTGCCACCAGCAGGGACTCCGATGAGCAGTTCTTC. V gene TRBV15 combines with J gene TRBJ2-1; D possibly corresponds to TRBD2 (5 bases). Germline V gene data show CDR1 as LNHNV and CDR2 as YYDKDF (reference sequence). The CDR3 extends over 12 amino acids. V lost 3 bases and J 8 bases, leaving 8 bases between the germline ends.

This clone was recorded a few times. The rearrangement links TRBV30 to TRBJ2-7; D is possibly TRBD1 (5 bases). Trimming removed 5 bases at V and 5 bases at J, with 10 bases between. CDR1 GTSNPN and CDR2 SVGIG come from the germline V gene (reference sequence). The CDR3 sequence is 11 residues long. Here the CDR3 reads CAWGDRDEQYF. The CDR3 DNA reads TGTGCCTGGGGCGACAGAGACGAGCAGTACTTC.

V usage is TRBV3-1 (or the pseudogene TRBV3-2) and J usage is TRBJ2-3; tentatively, D is TRBD2 (5 bases). Per germline, CDR1 LGHDT and CDR2 YNNKEL (reference sequence). V lost 2 bases and J 6 bases, leaving 15 bases between the germline ends. This CDR3 comprises 15 residues. CDR3 DNA: TGTGCCAGCAGCCAATCCCGCCCTAAGCGGGATACGCAGTATTTT. Translated: CASSQSRPKRDTQYF.

The chain has TRBV2 and TRBJ2-3, with 9 bases aligning to TRBD2. Germline values: CDR1 SNHLY, CDR2 FYNNEI. J lost 2 bases, V lost 1 base, and 7 bases had no gene match. The CDR3 spans 17 residues. CDR3 sequence reads: CASSEGTAGGYTDTQYF. The CDR3 nucleotides read TGTGCCAGCAGTGAAGGCACAGCGGGAGGTTACACAGATACGCAGTATTTT.

The chain couples TRBV29-1 to TRBJ2-1; TRBD2 matches at 8 bases. J was trimmed by 5 bases and V by 8 bases; bases with no gene match: 5. Germline loops: CDR1 SQVTM, CDR2 ANQGSEA. The CDR3 spans 12 residues. The CDR3, as DNA: TGCAGCTCCGGGACTAGAGACAATGAGCAGTTCTTC. Its protein is CSSGTRDNEQFF.

The chain employs TRBV6-5 and TRBJ2-1, with 9 bases fitting TRBD1. CDR1 is MNHEY and CDR2 is SVGAGI in the germline V gene. The CDR3 is made up of 16 amino acids. The junction had 2 bases not matched to a gene; V was cut back by 0 bases and J by 2 bases. The CDR3 loop reads CASSYSGTGTYNEQFF. In DNA form, the CDR3 reads TGTGCCAGCAGTTACTCGGGGACAGGGACCTACAATGAGCAGTTCTTC.

In this sample, this clone turned up a few times. The J gene is TRBJ1-2, the V gene TRBV7-8, with TRBD1 matching 8 bases. This CDR3 is 15 amino acids long. V trimming: 1 base; J trimming: 3 bases; junction bases outside the gene matches: 4. CDR1 is SGHVS and CDR2 is FQNEAQ in the germline V gene. Here the CDR3 DNA reads TGTGCCAGCAGCTTAGAAGGGACAGGCGACTATGGCTACACCTTC. This codes for CASSLEGTGDYGYTF.

The chain employs TRBV18 and TRBJ2-2; 7 nucleotides align to TRBD2. The junction had 3 bases not matched to a gene; V was cut back by 5 bases and J by 0 bases. This CDR3 has 15 amino acids. CDR1 KGHSH and CDR2 LQKENI come from the germline V gene. CDR3 coding DNA: TGTGCCAGCTCAAGCGGGATGGCGAACACCGGGGAGCTGTTTTTT. Residues: CASSSGMANTGELFF. Full variable domain (missing parts from reference TRBV18 and TRBJ2-2): NAGVMQNPRHLVRRRGQEARLRCSPMKGHSHVYWYRQLPEEGLKFMVYLQKENIIDESGMPKERFSAEFPKEGPSILRIQQVVRGDSAAYFCASSSGMANTGELFFGEGSRLTVL.

The rearrangement links TRBV27 to TRBJ2-1, with TRBD2 matching 10 bases. The CDR3 is 15 amino acids. After removal of 2 bases from V and 5 bases from J, the junction contained 3 bases not matched to a gene. CDR1 is MNHEY, CDR2 SMNVEV, per germline (reference sequence). The CDR3 DNA reads TGTGCCAGCAGTTTAAGCGGGGGGGCCCACAATGAGCAGTTCTTC. Translating it yields CASSLSGGAHNEQFF.

This clone has only one observation. This chain uses TRBV6-2 or TRBV6-3 with TRBJ2-3; 8 bases match TRBD2. Trimming cost V 6 bases and J 4 bases; bases outside gene matches: 9. Germline V gene lookup returns CDR1 MNHEY and CDR2 SVGEGT. There are 15 residues in the CDR3. In nucleotides, the CDR3 is TGTGCCAGCAGCCCCGGGGGGGGGTTGGCAGATACGCAGTATTTT. Amino acids: CASSPGGGLADTQYF.

The rearrangement links TRBV14 to TRBJ1-2; 7 bases align to TRBD1. Germline trimming cut 3 bases from V and 4 bases from J; bases unmatched to any gene: 2. This CDR3 comprises 13 residues. CDR1 is SGHDN and CDR2 is FVKESK in the germline V gene. The CDR3 nucleotides read TGTGCCAGCAGCCATGGACAGGTCTATGGCTACACCTTC. The encoded protein is CASSHGQVYGYTF.

The V and J genes are TRBV10-2 and TRBJ1-3; D ambiguous. Germline V CDR1 and CDR2: WSHSY, SAAADI. Trimming cost V 4 bases and J 0 bases, with 13 bases left between them. The CDR3 is made up of 16 amino acids. The CDR3 sequence: CASSGTRANSGNTIYF. Here the CDR3 DNA reads TGCGCCAGCAGTGGGACGCGGGCAAACTCTGGAAACACCATATATTTT.

The chain couples TRBV30 to TRBJ1-1; 7 positions match TRBD1. This CDR3 has 13 residues. Germline-derived CDR1 and CDR2 are GTSNPN and SVGIG (reference sequence). V dropped 5 bases and J dropped 3; count of bases not matched to a gene: 6. The CDR3 DNA reads TGTGCCTGGGGGACAGTGAGGTACACTGAAGCTTTCTTT. Its protein product is CAWGTVRYTEAFF.

The genes are TRBV4-3 and TRBJ2-3; 13 nucleotides match TRBD2. The germline gives CDR1 LGHNA, CDR2 YSLEER. The CDR3 runs 19 residues. V shed 4 bases and J 5 bases; nucleotides not matched to a gene: 15. CDR3 sequence (DNA): TGCGCCAGCAGCCTTACTGCCGGGACTAGCGGGAATCAAGGAGATACGCAGTATTTT. It codes for CASSLTAGTSGNQGDTQYF.

The V call is TRBV5-1, the J call TRBJ1-1; 9 bases line up with TRBD1. There are 14 residues in the CDR3. Looked up from germline, CDR1 is SGHRS and CDR2 is YFSETQ. J was trimmed by 5 bases and V by 1 base; bases with no gene match: 3. The CDR3 DNA sequence: TGCGCCAGCAGCTTGAGACAGGGGGGTACTGAAGCTTTCTTT. Translated, it gives CASSLRQGGTEAFF.

The CDR3 sequence is CASISGGGLYGYTF. The DNA of the CDR3 is TGTGCCAGCATTTCCGGTGGGGGCCTCTATGGCTACACCTTC. The chain couples TRBV7-2 to TRBJ1-2, with a weak D call TRBD1 (6 bases). Trimming pared 7 bases from V and 4 bases from J, leaving 16 bases between. The CDR3 is 14 amino acids. From germline, CDR1 is SGHTA and CDR2 FQGNSA.

This clone was observed a few times. This chain joins TRBV5-4 and TRBJ2-2; TRBD1 matches 7 bases. The CDR3 extends over 13 amino acids. The trim removed 3 bases at V and 6 bases at J, leaving 2 bases unmatched. CDR1 SGHNT and CDR2 YYREEE come from the germline V gene (reference sequence). The CDR3 coding sequence is TGTGCCAGCAGCTCGACAGGGCCCGGGGAGCTGTTTTTT. Translated: CASSSTGPGELFF.

The chain has TRBV3-1 (or the pseudogene TRBV3-2) and TRBJ1-4; D is undetermined. Germline loops: CDR1 LGHDT, CDR2 YNNKEL (reference sequence). This CDR3 has 13 residues. Trimming took off 4 bases at V and 7 bases at J, with 10 bases between the two ends. CDR3 nucleotides: TGTGCCAGCAGCCCGAACTACGGTGAAAAACTGTTTTTT. Encoded protein: CASSPNYGEKLFF.

The CDR3 sequence is CASSYHSSNTEAFF. The CDR3 DNA reads TGTGCCAGCAGTTACCACAGTTCTAACACTGAAGCTTTCTTT. The genes are TRBV27 and TRBJ1-1; no firm D call. The CDR3 runs to 14 residues. CDR1 is MNHEY and CDR2 is SMNVEV in the germline V gene (reference sequence). V lost 4 bases to trimming and J lost 2 bases, with 11 bases between them.

V is TRBV9 and J is TRBJ2-1, with 12 positions matching TRBD2. After removal of 2 bases from V and 0 bases from J, the junction contained 6 bases not matched to a gene. Germline V gene data show CDR1 as SGDLS and CDR2 as YYNGEE. The CDR3 has 18 amino acids. Written as DNA, the CDR3 is TGTGCCAGCAGCGTCGGGACTAGCGGGCGGACCTCCTACAATGAGCAGTTCTTC. Its translation is CASSVGTSGRTSYNEQFF.

This chain joins TRBV6-6 and TRBJ2-1, with 11 bases identical to TRBD1. CDR3 length equals 16 residues. CDR1 and CDR2 (germline): MNHNY, SVGAGI (reference sequence). With 6 bases clipped from V and 8 bases from J, the junction kept 12 bases outside the gene matches. CDR3 loop: CASRGQGAPYGHEQFF. The CDR3 DNA is TGTGCCAGCAGAGGACAGGGGGCCCCATACGGGCATGAGCAGTTCTTC.

This clone was seen more than once but under ten times. The rearrangement joins TRBV7-2 to TRBJ1-2, with D possibly being TRBD1 (6 bases). Looked up from germline, CDR1 is SGHTA and CDR2 is FQGNSA. The CDR3 extends over 14 amino acids. V was pared by 5 bases and J by 8 bases, with 18 bases between. The CDR3 nucleotides read TGTGCCAGCAGCCCCCAGACAGGCCTACGGGGCTACACCTTC. This sequence encodes CASSPQTGLRGYTF.

The V gene is TRBV23-1, the J gene TRBJ2-7; 9 bases are shared with TRBD1. TRBV23-1 is an open reading frame, and its role is uncertain. The junction had 5 bases not matched to a gene; V was cut back by 6 bases and J by 5 bases. This CDR3 spans 13 amino acids. CDR3 amino acids: CASRHRGRNEQYF. In DNA, the CDR3 is TGCGCCAGCAGACACAGGGGGCGGAACGAGCAGTACTTC.

This rearrangement joins TRBV5-8 to TRBJ2-7; 8 bases agree with TRBD1. V trimming: 4 bases; J trimming: 0 bases; junction bases outside the gene matches: 6. Germline CDR1 is SGHTS and CDR2 is YDEGEE. The CDR3 sequence is 15 residues long. As DNA, the CDR3 is TGTGCCAGCAGCCTGGGACAGGTCGACTCCTACGAGCAGTACTTC. Translating it yields CASSLGQVDSYEQYF. Supplemented by reference TRBV5-8 and TRBJ2-7, the full variable domain reads EAGVTQSPTHLIKTRGQQATLRCSPISGHTSVYWYQQALGLGLQFLLWYDEGEERNRGNFPPRFSGRQFPNYSSELNVNALELEDSALYLCASSLGQVDSYEQYFGPGTRLTVT.